The 21 T cell receptor beta chains listed next were all sequenced from one sample in a study of neurological immune-mediated disorders. TCRdb reprocessed the 5' RACE reads via MiXCR and lists one record per CDR3 protein. The sample lists 45,000 to 55,000 distinct CDR3 sequences; approximately 3.5% were seen once. Sequenced: PBMCs. Source of these receptors: a man aged 35 to 55 with multiple sclerosis.

With respect to this clonotype: Possible read error: a much larger clone is one base away. This chain links TRBV10-3 with TRBJ2-3; D is undetermined. CDR1 and CDR2 (germline): ENHRY, SYGVKD. The CDR3 totals 15 residues. The ends were cut back, 0 bases at V and 5 bases at J, with 12 bases in the middle. The CDR3 sequence: CAISESANTGDTQYF. The DNA of the CDR3 is TGTGCCATCAGTGAGTCGGCCAACACGGGAGATACGCAGTATTTT.

Concerning this clonotype: One end of the junction varies from germline; a read error may be responsible. The V gene is TRBV27, the J gene TRBJ1-5; D remains unclear. The germline gives CDR1 MNHEY, CDR2 SMNVEV (reference sequence). CDR3 length equals 14 residues. The CDR3 is CASSLIGSNQPQNF. Here the CDR3 DNA reads TGTGCCAGCAGTTTAATAGGTAGCAATCAGCCCCAGAATTTT.

This clonotype has a count of ten or more. CDR3 sequence: CASSLRAGTNLVNYGYTF. CDR3 DNA: TGTGCCAGCAGCTTGCGGGCAGGGACCAACCTCGTTAACTATGGCTACACCTTC. The chain uses TRBV5-4 and TRBJ1-2; D possibly corresponds to TRBD1 (5 bases). V was shortened by 1 base and J by 1 base, with 20 bases between the two germline ends. CDR3 size: 18 residues. Germline V gene lookup returns CDR1 SGHNT and CDR2 YYREEE (reference sequence). The full variable domain, in which reference TRBV5-4 and TRBJ1-2 provide the parts outside the CDR3, is ETGVTQSPTHLIKTRGQQVTLRCSSQSGHNTVSWYQQALGQGPQFIFQYYREEENGRGNFPPRFSGLQFPNYSSELNVNALELDDSALYLCASSLRAGTNLVNYGYTFGSGTRLTVV.

This clonotype has at least ten counts. J is TRBJ2-7 and V is TRBV1; TRBD1, the table's D call, was not compared with the DNA. TRBV1 is annotated as a pseudogene. This CDR3 is 17 amino acids long. The CDR3 is CTSSQDLRDRSPYEQYF. CDR3 DNA: TGCACCAGCAGCCAAGACCTCAGGGACAGGTCTCCCTACGAGCAGTACTTC.

This clonotype has a count of ten or more. The gene calls are TRBV20-1 and TRBJ2-7, with D possibly matching TRBD2 (6 bases). This CDR3 is built from 13 residues. Between the trimmed V and J ends, which lost 0 bases and 4 bases, there was a span of 10 bases. The V gene's germline CDR1 is DFQATT and CDR2 SNEGSKA (reference sequence). DNA of the CDR3: TGCAGTGCTAGAGATCGCGGGATTTACGAGCAGTACTTC. Its protein product is CSARDRGIYEQYF.

This clonotype has a count of ten or more. The chain has TRBV7-9 and TRBJ2-7; the match to TRBD1 covers 11 bases. Germline CDR1 is SEHNR and CDR2 is FQNEAQ (reference sequence). Trimming cost V 6 bases and J 4 bases; bases outside gene matches: 5. The CDR3 is 14 amino acids. The CDR3 protein is CASSSDRGLYEQYF. In nucleotides, the CDR3 is TGTGCCAGCAGTTCGGACAGGGGGCTGTACGAGCAGTACTTC.

The table lists this clonotype with many counts. The CDR3 loop is CASDTGQINEKLFF. CDR3 DNA: TGTGCCAGCGATACGGGGCAAATTAATGAAAAACTGTTTTTT. The V gene is TRBV7-9, the J gene TRBJ1-4; D perhaps matches TRBD1 (5 bases). Germline V gene data show CDR1 as SEHNR and CDR2 as FQNEAQ (reference sequence). Trimming left V 8 bases short and J 4 bases short, with 14 bases between. The CDR3 sequence is 14 residues long.

This clonotype showed up many times. The rearrangement joins TRBV3-1 to TRBJ2-1; D is unresolved. Germline V gene lookup returns CDR1 LGHDT and CDR2 YNNKEL (reference sequence). V was cut by 4 bases and J by 5 bases, with 12 bases left in between. This CDR3 is built from 14 residues. The CDR3 spells CASSPLPADNEQFF. The CDR3, as DNA: TGTGCCAGCAGCCCCCTCCCGGCCGACAATGAGCAGTTCTTC.

Only a few counts were recorded for this clonotype. The chain recombines TRBV7-3 with TRBJ2-7, with TRBD2 matching over 8 bases. Losses at the gene ends were 2 bases for V and 3 bases for J; bases not matched to a gene: 9. The CDR3 extends over 16 amino acids. Looked up from germline, CDR1 is SGHTA and CDR2 is FQGTGA. DNA of the CDR3: TGTGCCAGCAGCTTACTTACAGCGGGGGAGATCTACGAGCAGTACTTC. Encoded protein: CASSLLTAGEIYEQYF.

There are many counts of this clonotype. V and J are TRBV3-1 and TRBJ2-1; a possible D gene is TRBD2 (6 bases). The CDR3 consists of 15 residues. The germline gives CDR1 LGHDT, CDR2 YNNKEL (reference sequence). V lost 1 base and J 3 bases, leaving 10 bases between the germline ends. The CDR3 DNA sequence: TGTGCCAGCAGCCAAGCTAGCGAATTCTACAATGAGCAGTTCTTC. Its translation: CASSQASEFYNEQFF.

This clonotype was counted many times. The chain is built from TRBV28 and TRBJ2-7; D might be TRBD1 (6 bases). The CDR3 spans 13 residues. Germline V CDR1 and CDR2: MDHEN, SYDVKM. V lost 8 bases to trimming and J lost 2 bases, with 13 bases between them. The chain's CDR3 is CASSATGPYEQYF. In nucleotides, the CDR3 is TGTGCCAGCTCAGCGACAGGCCCCTACGAGCAGTACTTC. The whole variable domain, remainder taken from reference TRBV28 and TRBJ2-7, is DVKVTQSSRYLVKRTGEKVFLECVQDMDHENMFWYRQDPGLGLRLIYFSYDVKMKEKGDIPEGYSVSREKKERFSLILESASTNQTSMYLCASSATGPYEQYFGPGTRLTVT.

This clonotype was seen ten or more times. The chain links TRBV2 to TRBJ1-1, with D possibly TRBD1 on 5 matching bases. V gave up 0 bases and J gave up 10 bases, with 9 bases separating them. The CDR3 runs to 12 residues. Germline V lookup: CDR1 SNHLY, CDR2 FYNNEI. For the CDR3, the DNA is TGTGCCAGCAGTGAAGCGCAGGGAGGAGCTTTCTTT. Translating it yields CASSEAQGGAFF.

This clonotype was counted ten times or more. The gene calls are TRBV20-1 and TRBJ2-1, with 10 bases that match TRBD1. J lost 10 bases, V lost 6 bases, and 3 bases had no gene match. The CDR3 loop spans 11 amino acids. Per germline, CDR1 DFQATT and CDR2 SNEGSKA (reference sequence). This CDR3 is CSARTGGEQFF. The DNA of the CDR3 is TGCAGTGCACGGACAGGGGGGGAGCAGTTCTTC.

Many counts were recorded for this clonotype. The chain uses TRBV5-1 and TRBJ2-2, with D perhaps TRBD1 (5 bases). CDR1 is SGHRS and CDR2 is YFSETQ in the germline V gene. V was shortened by 3 bases and J by 6 bases, with 12 bases between the two germline ends. The CDR3 extends over 14 amino acids. The CDR3 loop is CASSSIRTSGELFF. In nucleotides, the CDR3 is TGCGCCAGCAGCTCCATAAGGACATCCGGGGAGCTGTTTTTT.

This clonotype came up many times. The rearrangement links TRBV20-1 to TRBJ1-1; D might be TRBD1 (5 bases). V was cut by 1 base and J by 5 bases, with 17 bases left in between. The length of the CDR3 is 15 residues. Germline assignment: CDR1 DFQATT and CDR2 SNEGSKA (reference sequence). The DNA of the CDR3 is TGCAGTGCTAGAGGGCTCAGGGAATGGGTAACTGAAGCTTTCTTT. It translates to CSARGLREWVTEAFF.

Comments on this clonotype: A read error may explain this, as a much larger clone is one base away. The chain combines TRBV4-1 with TRBJ1-1; 7 bases align to TRBD1. CDR1 and CDR2 (germline): MGHRA, YSYEKL. CDR3 length: 15 amino acids. The ends lost 3 bases at V and 0 bases at J; junction bases unmatched: 4. The CDR3 DNA sequence: TGCGCCAGCAGCCAGCGCAGGGGGATGAACACTGAAGCTTTCTTT. Encoded protein: CASSQRRGMNTEAFF.

In its sample, this clonotype was seen many times. The chain couples TRBV24-1 to TRBJ1-4, with D possibly matching TRBD1 (6 bases). V dropped 2 bases and J dropped 5 bases, with 11 bases sitting between them. Germline loops: CDR1 KGHDR, CDR2 SFDVKD. The length of the CDR3 is 15 residues. CDR3 amino acids: CATSDSGQGNEKLFF. DNA of the CDR3: TGTGCCACCAGTGATTCCGGCCAGGGGAATGAAAAACTGTTTTTT.

This clonotype was counted ten times or more. The chain links TRBV20-1 to TRBJ2-1; no reliable D call. V lost 0 bases to trimming and J lost 9 bases, with 6 bases between them. Germline CDR1 and CDR2: DFQATT and SNEGSKA (reference sequence). The CDR3 loop spans 11 amino acids. The chain's CDR3 is CSARDLGEQFF. Here the CDR3 DNA reads TGCAGTGCTAGAGATCTAGGTGAGCAGTTCTTC.

This clonotype appeared many times. This chain uses TRBV5-1 with TRBJ1-1, with D possibly TRBD1 on 6 matching bases. Germline V gene sequence: CDR1 SGHRS, CDR2 YFSETQ. The CDR3 is 13 amino acids. V was pared by 0 bases and J by 7 bases, with 10 bases between. CDR3 nucleotides: TGCGCCAGCAGCTTGGCAGGGGCGGATGAAGCTTTCTTT. Its protein product is CASSLAGADEAFF.

This clonotype occurred many times. The gene calls are TRBV30 and TRBJ1-2; a possible D gene is TRBD1 (6 bases). From germline, CDR1 is GTSNPN and CDR2 SVGIG (reference sequence). The CDR3 is 13 amino acids. V lost 0 bases to trimming and J lost 8 bases, with 13 bases between them. The CDR3 sequence: CAWSVGGGPGYTF. The CDR3 nucleotides read TGTGCCTGGAGTGTTGGAGGGGGGCCGGGCTACACCTTC.

This clonotype was counted ten times or more. V usage is TRBV25-1 and J usage is TRBJ1-2, with no clear D. This CDR3 is 14 amino acids long. V shed 2 bases and J shed 5 bases, with 12 bases lying between them. Per the germline V gene, CDR1 is MGHDK and CDR2 is SYGVNS. The CDR3 sequence: CASSEKLVGYGYTF. CDR3 bases: TGTGCCAGCAGTGAAAAACTCGTGGGGTATGGCTACACCTTC.